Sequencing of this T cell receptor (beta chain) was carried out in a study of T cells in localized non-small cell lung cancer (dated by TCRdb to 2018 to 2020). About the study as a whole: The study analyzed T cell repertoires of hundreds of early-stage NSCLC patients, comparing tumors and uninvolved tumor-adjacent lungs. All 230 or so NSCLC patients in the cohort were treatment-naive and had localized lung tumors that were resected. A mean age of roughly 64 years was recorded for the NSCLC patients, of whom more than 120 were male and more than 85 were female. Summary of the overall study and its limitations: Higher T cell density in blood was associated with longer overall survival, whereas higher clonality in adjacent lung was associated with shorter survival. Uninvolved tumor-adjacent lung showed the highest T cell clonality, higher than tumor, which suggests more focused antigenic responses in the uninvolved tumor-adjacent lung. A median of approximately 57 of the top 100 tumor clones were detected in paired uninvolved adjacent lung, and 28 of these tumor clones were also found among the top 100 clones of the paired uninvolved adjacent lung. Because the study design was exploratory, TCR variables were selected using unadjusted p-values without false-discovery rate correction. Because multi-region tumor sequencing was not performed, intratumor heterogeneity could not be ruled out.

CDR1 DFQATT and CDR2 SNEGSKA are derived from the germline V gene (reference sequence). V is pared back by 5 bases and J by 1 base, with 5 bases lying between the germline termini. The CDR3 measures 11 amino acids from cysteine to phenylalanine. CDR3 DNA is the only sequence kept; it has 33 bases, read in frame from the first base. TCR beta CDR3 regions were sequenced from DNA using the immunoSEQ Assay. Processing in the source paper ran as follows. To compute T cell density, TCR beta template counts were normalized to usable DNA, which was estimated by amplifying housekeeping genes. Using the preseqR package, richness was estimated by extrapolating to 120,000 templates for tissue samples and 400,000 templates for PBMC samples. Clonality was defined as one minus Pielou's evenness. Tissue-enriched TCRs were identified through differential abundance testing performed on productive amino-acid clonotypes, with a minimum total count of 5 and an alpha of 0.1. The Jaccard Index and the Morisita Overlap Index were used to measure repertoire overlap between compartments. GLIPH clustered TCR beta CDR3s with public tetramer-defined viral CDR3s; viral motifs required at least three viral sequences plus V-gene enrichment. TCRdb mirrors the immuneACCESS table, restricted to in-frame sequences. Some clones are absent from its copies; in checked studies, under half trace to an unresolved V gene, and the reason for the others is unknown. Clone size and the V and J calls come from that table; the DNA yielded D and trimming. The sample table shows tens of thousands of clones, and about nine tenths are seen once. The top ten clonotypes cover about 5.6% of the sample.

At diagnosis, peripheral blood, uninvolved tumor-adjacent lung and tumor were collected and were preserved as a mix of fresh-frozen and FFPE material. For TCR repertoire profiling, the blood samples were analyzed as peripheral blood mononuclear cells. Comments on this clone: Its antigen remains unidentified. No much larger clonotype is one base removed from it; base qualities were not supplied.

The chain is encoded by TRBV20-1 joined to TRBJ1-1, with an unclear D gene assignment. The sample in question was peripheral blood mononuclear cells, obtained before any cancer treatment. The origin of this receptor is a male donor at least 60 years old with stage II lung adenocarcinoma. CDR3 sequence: CSAPANTEAFF. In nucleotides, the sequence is TGCAGTGCTCCAGCGAACACTGAAGCTTTCTTT.